What follows are 11 T cell receptor beta chains derived from one specimen sequenced in a study of blood T cells in healthy people across ages. Together with a sample-barcoded 5' primer, a J-beta primer mix was included in a second PCR lasting roughly 6 to 12 cycles. TCRdb passed the 5' RACE reads through MiXCR, listing each CDR3 protein once. Seen here are approximately 1.5 million distinct CDR3 sequences, about 35% observed once, and the top ten hold around 11%. The specimen was blood. These receptors originate from a woman aged 30 to 39 in good health.

This clonotype was observed many times. The CDR3 nucleotides are TGTGCCATCAGTGGGGGCCGGCAGGTTGAGCAGTTCTTC. The encoded protein is CAISGGRQVEQFF. The chain employs TRBV10-3 and TRBJ2-1; maybe TRBD1 (5 bases). V was pared by 4 bases and J by 9 bases, with 13 bases between. The CDR3 is 13 amino acids. The V gene's germline CDR1 is ENHRY and CDR2 SYGVKD.

This clonotype occurred once. Mismatch with germline at one junction end may stem from a read error. The gene calls are TRBV20-1 and TRBJ2-3; 12 bases match TRBD2. Germline assignment: CDR1 DFQATT and CDR2 SNEGSKA (reference sequence). This CDR3 comprises 15 residues. The CDR3 DNA reads TGCAATGCTCTAGCGGGAGGGCCTCGCACAGATACGCAGTATTTT. Translation: CNALAGGPRTDTQYF.

This clonotype showed up just a few times. The J gene is TRBJ2-1, the V gene TRBV9; 7 bases are a match to TRBD2. J lost 5 bases, V lost 3 bases, and 5 bases had no gene match. The germline CDR1 and CDR2 sequences are SGDLS and YYNGEE. There are 14 residues in the CDR3. CDR3 DNA sequence: TGTGCCAGCAGCGGGGGACTATCGAACAATGAGCAGTTCTTC. Translation: CASSGGLSNNEQFF.

About this clonotype: One end of the junction is discordant with germline, which a read error may explain. This sequence joins TRBV30 and TRBJ2-4, with TRBD2 matching 7 bases. This CDR3 region has 12 residues. Germline CDR1 GTSNPN, CDR2 SVGIG (reference sequence). This CDR3 reads CAGRAGRNIQYF. The CDR3 DNA reads TGTGCCGGGAGGGCCGGGAGGAACATTCAGTACTTC.

This clonotype was found once. A much bigger clone sits one base away, suggesting this may be a read error. This rearrangement joins TRBV4-1 to TRBJ2-5; 13 bases map to TRBD2. The length of the CDR3 is 18 residues. Germline assignment: CDR1 MGHRA and CDR2 YSYEKL. Here the CDR3 reads CASSQVWTSGRNGETLYF. In DNA, the CDR3 is TGCGCCAGCAGCCAAGTGTGGACTAGCGGGAGAAACGGGGAGACCCTGTACTTC.

With regard to this clonotype: This sequence may be a read error, since a much larger clone differs from it by one base. The V and J genes are TRBV14 and TRBJ2-1; no clear D gene. Germline V CDR1 and CDR2: SGHDN, FVKESK. V dropped 1 base and J dropped 11 bases, with 12 bases sitting between them. CDR3 length: 13 residues. The CDR3 bases are TGTGCCAGCAGCCAAGTTATCAGGAATAAGCAGTTCTTC. As protein: CASSQVIRNKQFF.

The chain links TRBV6-1 to TRBJ2-7; 8 bases line up with TRBD2. The CDR3 loop spans 17 amino acids. Germline V gives CDR1 MNHNS, CDR2 SASEGT. V lost 0 bases to trimming and J lost 3 bases; unmatched junction nucleotides: 10. CDR3: CASSEAGLEIGNYEQYF. The CDR3 DNA reads as TGTGCCAGCAGTGAAGCGGGACTAGAAATCGGAAACTACGAGCAGTACTTC.

The chain combines TRBV28 with TRBJ2-2; the match to TRBD2 covers 8 bases. Germline V gives CDR1 MDHEN, CDR2 SYDVKM. This CDR3 is built from 17 residues. The trim removed 4 bases at V and 0 bases at J, leaving 7 bases unmatched. The CDR3 is CASSSPGLDPNTGELFF. The CDR3 DNA is TGTGCCAGCAGTTCTCCGGGACTAGACCCGAACACCGGGGAGCTGTTTTTT. Full variable domain (outside the CDR3, taken from reference TRBV28 and TRBJ2-2): DVKVTQSSRYLVKRTGEKVFLECVQDMDHENMFWYRQDPGLGLRLIYFSYDVKMKEKGDIPEGYSVSREKKERFSLILESASTNQTSMYLCASSSPGLDPNTGELFFGEGSRLTVL.

The rearrangement uses TRBV3-1 and TRBJ1-1; no firm D call. This CDR3 has 14 residues. Trimming took off 1 base at V and 0 bases at J, with 6 bases between the two ends. Germline loops: CDR1 LGHDT, CDR2 YNNKEL (reference sequence). The CDR3 coding sequence is TGTGCCAGCAGCCAAGTCAGCATGAACACTGAAGCTTTCTTT. Translated, it gives CASSQVSMNTEAFF.

In this sample, this clonotype turned up a few times. The genes are TRBV9 and TRBJ2-7; 9 bases line up with TRBD2. This CDR3 region has 16 residues. Per germline, CDR1 SGDLS and CDR2 YYNGEE. Trimming cost V 0 bases and J 6 bases; bases outside gene matches: 10. In DNA form, the CDR3 reads TGTGCCAGCAGCGTAGGAGTCGGCGGGGGGGCTGGCGAGCAGTACTTC. This sequence encodes CASSVGVGGGAGEQYF.

This sequence joins TRBV6-1 and TRBJ2-7; D call uncertain. The V and J ends lost 7 bases and 3 bases respectively, with 16 bases between them. CDR3 length equals 14 residues. CDR1 and CDR2 (germline): MNHNS, SASEGT. The CDR3 spells CASTRTYGFYEQYF. The CDR3 DNA follows: TGTGCCAGCACCCGTACCTATGGGTTCTACGAGCAGTACTTC.